This entry lists 24 T cell receptor beta chains sequenced from one sample in a study of cytomegalovirus exposure and HLA in healthy donors. PCR was performed using 60 Vbeta and 13 Jbeta primers. The assay was immunoSEQ multiplex PCR, and TCRdb's table has in-frame clones only and misses some. The sample consists of approximately 160,000 clones, 50% to 75% of them appearing once. Sequenced sample: PBMCs. The receptors originated from a woman aged 25 to 39 in good health and CMV-seropositive.

This chain joins TRBV19 and TRBJ1-2; tentatively, D is TRBD1 (6 bases). The CDR3 is 17 amino acids. The V gene's germline CDR1 is LNHDA and CDR2 SQIVND (reference sequence). V was clipped by 6 bases and J by 2 bases, with 22 bases between them. CDR3 amino acids: CASRLALGTTTNYGYTF. The CDR3 coding sequence is TGTGCCAGTAGGTTAGCTCTCGGGACAACTACCAACTATGGCTACACCTTC.

This chain joins TRBV2 and TRBJ2-1, with TRBD2 matching over 9 bases. This CDR3 region has 16 residues. Germline V gene data show CDR1 as SNHLY and CDR2 as FYNNEI. V dropped 7 bases and J dropped 5; count of bases not matched to a gene: 12. CDR3 in amino acids: CASNRRFSGGNNEQFF. Written as DNA, the CDR3 is TGTGCCAGCAATCGTCGTTTTAGCGGGGGCAACAATGAGCAGTTCTTC.

The chain is built from TRBV29-1 and TRBJ2-3; TRBD2 is a possible D gene (6 bases). The germline gives CDR1 SQVTM, CDR2 ANQGSEA. This CDR3 is built from 14 residues. The V end was cut by 3 bases, the J end by 0 bases, with 10 bases between. CDR3 DNA: TGCAGCGTTGAGAATCGGGGGAGCACAGATACGCAGTATTTT. This sequence encodes CSVENRGSTDTQYF.

The rearrangement uses TRBV5-6 and TRBJ2-7; maybe TRBD2 (6 bases). V lost 4 bases to trimming and J lost 7 bases, with 12 bases between them. This CDR3 has 12 residues. In germline, CDR1 is SGHDT, CDR2 YYEEEE. CDR3: CASSRDAGEQYF. The CDR3 DNA sequence: TGTGCCAGCAGCCGGGACGCGGGGGAGCAGTACTTC.

This rearrangement joins TRBV30 to TRBJ2-5, with D possibly matching TRBD2 (5 bases). This CDR3 has 14 residues. Trimming removed 0 bases at V and 5 bases at J, with 13 bases between. CDR1 and CDR2 from the germline V gene are GTSNPN and SVGIG (reference sequence). The CDR3 DNA follows: TGTGCCTGGAGTGTACGGGGAATTAGGGAGACCCAGTACTTC. This gives the protein CAWSVRGIRETQYF. Full variable domain (remainder filled in from reference TRBV30 and TRBJ2-5): SQTIHQWPATLVQPVGSPLSLECTVEGTSNPNLYWYRQAAGRGLQLLFYSVGIGQISSEVPQNLSASRPQDRQFILSSKKLLLSDSGFYLCAWSVRGIRETQYFGPGTRLLVL.

This clone is a singleton in its sample. This chain connects TRBV28 to TRBJ2-5; TRBD2 is a possible D gene (7 bases). CDR3 size: 14 residues. Deletions cut 7 bases from V and 1 base from J, with 13 bases between. The germline V gene encodes CDR1 MDHEN and CDR2 SYDVKM. The CDR3 sequence: CASTLRGAQETQYF. Written as DNA, the CDR3 is TGTGCCAGCACCCTTCGGGGGGCCCAAGAGACCCAGTACTTC.

The chain has TRBV29-1 and TRBJ2-2, with 10 nucleotides matching TRBD1. The V gene end was trimmed by 6 bases and the J gene end by 6 bases; junction bases not matched to a gene: 7. This CDR3 contains 14 residues. From germline, CDR1 is SQVTM and CDR2 ANQGSEA. The CDR3 loop reads CSVAGTGASGELFF. The CDR3 DNA sequence: TGCAGCGTCGCTGGGACAGGGGCGTCCGGGGAGCTGTTTTTT.

This clone was seen a single time. The chain couples TRBV30 to TRBJ2-1; TRBD2 agrees at 8 bases. Germline trimming cut 2 bases from V and 7 bases from J; bases unmatched to any gene: 10. The CDR3 runs 15 residues. Per the germline V gene, CDR1 is GTSNPN and CDR2 is SVGIG (reference sequence). The CDR3 DNA sequence: TGTGCCTGGAGTCGGGGGGGCGGGGGCTATAATGAGCAGTTCTTC. It encodes CAWSRGGGGYNEQFF.

This rearrangement joins TRBV27 to TRBJ2-1, with 7 bases that match TRBD2. The CDR3 consists of 13 residues. Germline assignment: CDR1 MNHEY and CDR2 SMNVEV (reference sequence). J lost 10 bases, V lost 6 bases, and 9 bases had no gene match. The CDR3 region has the DNA TGTGCCAGCAGCCGGGGACTACGGGAGGAGCAGTTCTTC. Protein product: CASSRGLREEQFF.

CDR3 protein: CATTASRGYNEQFF. DNA of the CDR3: TGTGCCACCACCGCTTCACGGGGTTACAATGAGCAGTTCTTC. V is TRBV15 and J is TRBJ2-1; possible D gene TRBD2, 5 bases. Trimming removed 7 bases at V and 4 bases at J, with 14 bases between. CDR1 and CDR2 (germline): LNHNV, YYDKDF (reference sequence). This CDR3 spans 14 amino acids.

The chain is built from TRBV6-6 and TRBJ2-1; TRBD2 matches 7 bases. With 5 bases clipped from V and 7 bases from J, the junction kept 11 bases outside the gene matches. The CDR3 has 15 residues. Germline V gives CDR1 MNHNY, CDR2 SVGAGI (reference sequence). The CDR3 DNA sequence: TGTGCCAGCAGTGCCCTGGGGGGGATAAAGAATGAGCAGTTCTTC. It yields the protein CASSALGGIKNEQFF.

The chain recombines TRBV6-1 with TRBJ1-2, with no clear D. The ends were cut back, 1 base at V and 4 bases at J, with 7 bases in the middle. CDR3 size: 13 residues. Germline loops: CDR1 MNHNS, CDR2 SASEGT. The CDR3 reads CASSEGGVYGYTF. The CDR3 nucleotides read TGTGCCAGCAGTGAAGGGGGAGTCTATGGCTACACCTTC.

The chain uses TRBV5-1 and TRBJ2-2; perhaps TRBD2 as D (6 bases). Germline CDR1 is SGHRS and CDR2 is YFSETQ. V dropped 0 bases and J dropped 2 bases, with 11 bases sitting between them. The CDR3 extends over 16 amino acids. CDR3 amino acids: CASSLAAGTNTGELFF. The DNA for the CDR3 is TGCGCCAGCAGCTTGGCTGCAGGGACTAACACCGGGGAGCTGTTTTTT.

The table lists this clone with a few counts. The chain is built from TRBV7-9 and TRBJ1-2; 7 bases match TRBD1. CDR1 SEHNR and CDR2 FQNEAQ come from the germline V gene (reference sequence). This CDR3 contains 13 residues. The V and J ends lost 5 bases and 7 bases, in that order; junction bases with no gene match: 7. The CDR3 coding sequence is TGTGCCAGCAGCAAGACAGGGCTTAGTGGCTACACCTTC. Its translation: CASSKTGLSGYTF.

This clone was picked up a small number of times. The chain is built from TRBV28 and TRBJ1-5; 8 bases map to TRBD1. This CDR3 region has 15 residues. Germline V gene lookup returns CDR1 MDHEN and CDR2 SYDVKM. J was trimmed by 5 bases and V by 3 bases; bases with no gene match: 6. The CDR3, as DNA: TGTGCCAGCAGTTTGTCACAGGGGGATGATCAGCCCCAGCATTTT. Amino acids: CASSLSQGDDQPQHF.

The gene calls are TRBV6-5 and TRBJ1-2; 7 bases agree with TRBD1. Germline CDR1 and CDR2: MNHEY and SVGAGI. The V and J ends lost 2 bases and 2 bases, in that order; junction bases with no gene match: 8. The CDR3 has 16 residues. The CDR3 region has the DNA TGTGCCAGCAGTTACCCACCCGGGACAGCCAACTATGGCTACACCTTC. Protein sequence: CASSYPPGTANYGYTF.

This chain uses TRBV5-8 with TRBJ2-7; 8 nucleotides line up with TRBD2. The V gene's germline CDR1 is SGHTS and CDR2 YDEGEE. There are 19 residues in the CDR3. Trimming cost V 1 base and J 0 bases; bases outside gene matches: 15. The CDR3 sequence: CASSLTRALAGGISYEQYF. For the CDR3, the DNA is TGTGCCAGCAGCTTGACTAGGGCTCTGGCGGGAGGAATCTCCTACGAGCAGTACTTC.

This clone was found a few times. V usage is TRBV9 and J usage is TRBJ2-5; the D gene is possibly TRBD1 (6 bases). Germline loops: CDR1 SGDLS, CDR2 YYNGEE. The CDR3 contains 14 residues. V was shortened by 4 bases and J by 2 bases, with 12 bases between the two germline ends. CDR3 sequence: CASSPGTPQETQYF. CDR3 nucleotides: TGTGCCAGCAGCCCAGGGACACCTCAAGAGACCCAGTACTTC.

The CDR3 reads CASSEGANTEAFF. CDR3 nucleotide sequence: TGTGCCAGCAGTGAAGGGGCCAACACTGAAGCTTTCTTT. V gene TRBV2 combines with J gene TRBJ1-1; D remains ambiguous. The V gene's germline CDR1 is SNHLY and CDR2 FYNNEI. V shed 1 base and J shed 2 bases, with 5 bases lying between them. The CDR3 sequence is 13 residues long.

The V and J genes are TRBV7-6 and TRBJ2-7, with D uncertain. V dropped 2 bases and J dropped 1 base, with 9 bases sitting between them. This CDR3 contains 14 residues. Germline V lookup: CDR1 SGHVS, CDR2 FNYEAQ. CDR3: CASSLLHSSYEQYF. DNA of the CDR3: TGTGCCAGCAGCTTACTCCACAGTTCCTACGAGCAGTACTTC.

V gene TRBV27 combines with J gene TRBJ2-1; 10 bases align to TRBD2. Trimming at V came to 3 bases and at J to 4 bases, leaving 3 bases not matched to a gene. The CDR3 consists of 15 residues. The germline gives CDR1 MNHEY, CDR2 SMNVEV (reference sequence). The CDR3 DNA follows: TGTGCCAGCAGTTTGAGCGGGGGGGCATACAATGAGCAGTTCTTC. Its protein product is CASSLSGGAYNEQFF.

The V gene is TRBV2, the J gene TRBJ2-7; D is perhaps TRBD2 (5 bases). V dropped 7 bases and J dropped 0 bases, with 13 bases sitting between them. The germline CDR1 and CDR2 sequences are SNHLY and FYNNEI. CDR3 length: 14 residues. DNA of the CDR3: TGTGCCAGCATTTTGACTACCCACTCCTACGAGCAGTACTTC. Its protein is CASILTTHSYEQYF.

In this sample, this clone turned up a few times. The chain uses TRBV5-1 and TRBJ2-6, with 10 nucleotides matching TRBD1. Germline CDR1 reads SGHRS; CDR2 reads YFSETQ. There are 16 residues in the CDR3. Losses at the gene ends were 4 bases for V and 7 bases for J; bases not matched to a gene: 8. Here the CDR3 reads CASSDGRTGGANVLTF. Here the CDR3 DNA reads TGCGCCAGCAGCGACGGGCGGACAGGGGGAGCCAACGTCCTGACTTTC.

Only a few counts were recorded for this clone. V is TRBV2 and J is TRBJ2-1, with 10 nucleotides matching TRBD2. The germline CDR1 and CDR2 sequences are SNHLY and FYNNEI. Unmatched junction bases numbered 19, after V lost 7 bases and J lost 10 bases. The length of the CDR3 is 17 residues. The CDR3 loop reads CASNPSRGSGRAQEQFF. Here the CDR3 DNA reads TGTGCCAGCAACCCCTCGCGGGGAAGCGGGAGGGCCCAAGAGCAGTTCTTC.